This T cell receptor beta chain came from a study of cytomegalovirus exposure and HLA in healthy donors. Study context: The same platform used for the roughly 650 first-cohort repertoires was also used for the 100 to 150 validation repertoires, as a later analysis reported. General study points: The study designated around 150 TCR beta chains cytomegalovirus-associated. Reported performance of the classifier showed diagnosis of cytomegalovirus status with high specificity and sensitivity.

The CDR3 length is 16 residues. CDR1 is LNHDA and CDR2 is SQIVND in the germline V gene (reference sequence). Unmatched junction bases numbered 14, after V lost 5 bases and J lost 4 bases. Concerning this clone itself: No antigen is known for it.

Sequencing used immunoSEQ multiplex PCR; TCRdb keeps in-frame clones, though not all of them. The data hold approximately 300,000 clones, with about nine tenths observed a single time. The sequenced sample consisted of PBMCs. This receptor was taken from a woman aged 18-30 years in good health and CMV-seronegative. This chain uses TRBV19 with TRBJ2-7; 7 positions match TRBD1. The CDR3 nucleotides are TGTGCCAGTAGTCTCCATTCAGGGGGTTCACCTTACGAGCAGTACTTC. Protein: CASSLHSGGSPYEQYF.